The 31 T cell receptor beta chains below all came from one sample that was sequenced in a study of blood T cell dynamics during melanoma immunotherapy. TCRdb's table, derived via immunoSEQ multiplex PCR, lists solely in-frame clones and lacks some. Of about 12,000 clones in the sample, approximately 84% are singletons; the top ten hold roughly 9%. Time point meaning: pre-treatment baseline. The input for sequencing was blood, taken from a patient treated with checkpoint blockade. Receptors were obtained from a human donor with melanoma.

The chain combines TRBV5-1 with TRBJ1-2, with 8 bases aligning to TRBD1. Germline assignment: CDR1 SGHRS and CDR2 YFSETQ. Trimming cost V 4 bases and J 3 bases; bases outside gene matches: 11. The CDR3 totals 16 residues. CDR3 residues: CASSPRQGRGYYGYTF. CDR3 nucleotides: TGCGCCAGCAGCCCAAGACAGGGGAGGGGATACTATGGCTACACCTTC.

The chain recombines TRBV19 with TRBJ2-3; D possibly corresponds to TRBD1 (5 bases). CDR1 LNHDA and CDR2 SQIVND come from the germline V gene (reference sequence). Trimming took 2 bases from V and 4 from J, leaving 7 bases between them. The CDR3 runs to 13 residues. CDR3 region: CASSITGADTQYF. The CDR3 nucleotides are TGTGCCAGTAGTATAACAGGTGCAGATACGCAGTATTTT.

The genes are TRBV6-5 and TRBJ2-7, with a tentative D call TRBD1 (6 bases). This CDR3 has 12 amino acids. V lost 5 bases and J lost 3, with 8 bases in between. The germline V gene has CDR1 MNHEY and CDR2 SVGAGI. CDR3 sequence reads: CASSPQGYEQYF. The CDR3 DNA reads as TGTGCCAGCAGTCCACAGGGCTACGAGCAGTACTTC.

The V call is TRBV5-4, the J call TRBJ2-4, with D perhaps TRBD1 (5 bases). The V end was cut by 3 bases, the J end by 1 base, with 8 bases between. The CDR3 has 14 amino acids. Germline V lookup: CDR1 SGHNT, CDR2 YYREEE (reference sequence). CDR3 DNA sequence: TGTGCCAGCAGCTCGAAGGGGGCCAAAAACATTCAGTACTTC. Translating gives CASSSKGAKNIQYF.

This clone appeared a single time. The chain uses TRBV5-6 and TRBJ1-4; D not certain. Deletions cut 2 bases from V and 7 bases from J, with 12 bases between. This CDR3 is 14 amino acids long. From germline, CDR1 is SGHDT and CDR2 YYEEEE. CDR3 loop: CASSFLSGPEKLFF. CDR3 sequence (DNA): TGTGCCAGCAGCTTTCTATCGGGCCCTGAAAAACTGTTTTTT. Full variable domain (outside the CDR3, taken from reference TRBV5-6 and TRBJ1-4): DAGVTQSPTHLIKTRGQQVTLRCSPKSGHDTVSWYQQALGQGPQFIFQYYEEEERQRGNFPDRFSGHQFPNYSSELNVNALLLGDSALYLCASSFLSGPEKLFFGSGTQLSVL.

This clone is a singleton in its sample. The rearrangement joins TRBV19 to TRBJ2-5; 8 bases agree with TRBD1. The J call is uncertain, as TRBJ2-7 better fits the DNA end. Germline CDR1 LNHDA, CDR2 SQIVND (reference sequence). This CDR3 is 14 amino acids long. CDR3 DNA sequence: TGTGCCAGTAGTAAACAGGGGGTACCCTACGAGCAGTACTTC. It specifies CASSKQGVPYEQYF.

The chain carries TRBV5-5 and TRBJ2-7, with D perhaps TRBD1 (6 bases). The CDR3 has 15 residues. V was cut by 3 bases and J by 0 bases, with 13 bases left in between. Germline CDR1 is SGHKS and CDR2 is YYEKEE (reference sequence). The CDR3 reads CASSSGQNPSYEQYF. Here the CDR3 DNA reads TGTGCCAGCAGCTCCGGACAGAATCCCTCCTACGAGCAGTACTTC.

CDR3 amino acids: CASSSTTGGRETQYF. CDR3 sequence (DNA): TGTGCCAGCAGCTCGACGACAGGGGGCAGGGAGACCCAGTACTTC. The genes are TRBV7-7 and TRBJ2-5, with TRBD1 matching 10 bases. The CDR3 consists of 15 residues. CDR1 and CDR2 (germline): SSHAT, FNYEAQ (reference sequence). V trimming: 4 bases; J trimming: 5 bases; junction bases outside the gene matches: 7.

The chain employs TRBV7-9 and TRBJ2-2, with 12 positions matching TRBD1. The CDR3 loop spans 17 amino acids. Germline CDR1 SEHNR, CDR2 FQNEAQ (reference sequence). J was trimmed by 5 bases and V by 3 bases; bases with no gene match: 7. CDR3 amino acids: CASSFYGTGGRTGELFF. In nucleotides, the CDR3 is TGTGCCAGCAGCTTTTATGGGACAGGGGGCCGGACCGGGGAGCTGTTTTTT.

The chain combines TRBV19 with TRBJ1-1, with D unresolved. The CDR3 sequence is 13 residues long. The ends were cut back, 4 bases at V and 11 bases at J, with 17 bases in the middle. Germline V gene data show CDR1 as LNHDA and CDR2 as SQIVND (reference sequence). The CDR3 here is CASSSPPWPLAFF. Here the CDR3 DNA reads TGTGCCAGTAGTAGCCCTCCCTGGCCGTTGGCTTTCTTT.

This clone has more than one count but fewer than ten. CDR3 nucleotides: TGTGCCAGCACCTCAAAGGACGGTTATGGCTACACCTTC. Its protein product is CASTSKDGYGYTF. The chain couples TRBV5-4 to TRBJ1-2; no reliable D call. V was trimmed by 6 bases and J by 5 bases, leaving 14 bases between them. CDR1 is SGHNT and CDR2 is YYREEE in the germline V gene (reference sequence). This CDR3 spans 13 amino acids.

V gene TRBV7-8 combines with J gene TRBJ2-5; D unresolved. Trimming took 1 base from V and 2 from J, leaving 14 bases between them. From germline, CDR1 is SGHVS and CDR2 FQNEAQ. The CDR3 consists of 16 residues. The DNA of the CDR3 is TGTGCCAGCAGCTTAGAAGGAGATTCCCGACAAGAGACCCAGTACTTC. Its protein product is CASSLEGDSRQETQYF.

The genes are TRBV5-4 and TRBJ2-3; D unresolved. CDR3 length: 13 amino acids. V was trimmed by 5 bases and J by 0 bases, leaving 7 bases between them. Per germline, CDR1 SGHNT and CDR2 YYREEE (reference sequence). CDR3 sequence: CASRPPSTDTQYF. As DNA, the CDR3 is TGTGCCAGCAGGCCTCCTAGCACAGATACGCAGTATTTT.

V and J are TRBV11-2 and TRBJ2-7; D unresolved. The CDR3 spans 14 residues. V dropped 6 bases and J dropped 2 bases, with 14 bases sitting between them. CDR1 is SGHAT and CDR2 is FQNNGV in the germline V gene. The CDR3 nucleotides are TGTGCCAGCAGACAGACAAGATCACCCTACGAGCAGTACTTC. It translates to CASRQTRSPYEQYF.

This sequence joins TRBV5-1 and TRBJ1-6, with 11 nucleotides matching TRBD1. The CDR3 spans 14 residues. With V trimmed by 4 bases and J by 7 bases, 1 base remained unmatched. CDR1 and CDR2 (germline): SGHRS, YFSETQ. CDR3 coding DNA: TGCGCCAGCAGCCGGGACAGGGGGAATTCACCCCTCCACTTT. As protein: CASSRDRGNSPLHF.

The chain links TRBV30 to TRBJ1-5, with TRBD1 as a possible D gene (6 bases). The CDR3 length is 13 residues. V shed 1 base and J shed 7 bases, with 11 bases lying between them. CDR1 and CDR2 (germline): GTSNPN, SVGIG (reference sequence). The DNA for the CDR3 is TGTGCCTGGAGTGCTCGGGGGGGCCAGCCCCAGCATTTT. Its translation is CAWSARGGQPQHF.

This sequence joins TRBV28 and TRBJ2-7; D remains ambiguous. V lost 4 bases, J lost 1 base, and 8 bases lay in between. CDR3 length equals 13 residues. CDR1 is MDHEN and CDR2 is SYDVKM in the germline V gene. CDR3 in amino acids: CASSWARSYEQYF. Here the CDR3 DNA reads TGTGCCAGCAGTTGGGCCCGATCCTACGAGCAGTACTTC.

The V gene is TRBV27, the J gene TRBJ2-3; D is perhaps TRBD1 or TRBD2 (5 bases each). V lost 4 bases, J lost 7 bases, and 24 bases lay in between. This CDR3 region has 17 residues. Germline assignment: CDR1 MNHEY and CDR2 SMNVEV (reference sequence). CDR3 nucleotide sequence: TGTGCCAGCAGTTCCCCGACCCGGGACCCCAGTCCGCATACGCAGTATTTT. Its translation is CASSSPTRDPSPHTQYF.

J is TRBJ1-5 and V is TRBV19; the match to TRBD1 covers 9 bases. Germline V gives CDR1 LNHDA, CDR2 SQIVND (reference sequence). There are 15 residues in the CDR3. J lost 8 bases, V lost 3 bases, and 8 bases had no gene match. The CDR3 nucleotides read TGTGCCAGTAGTATGGGGGACAGGGAGAAAGAGCCCCAGCATTTT. Protein: CASSMGDREKEPQHF. The entire variable domain, with the rest obtained from reference TRBV19 and TRBJ1-5, is as follows: DGGITQSPKYLFRKEGQNVTLSCEQNLNHDAMYWYRQDPGQGLRLIYYSQIVNDFQKGDIAEGYSVSREKKESFPLTVTSAQKNPTAFYLCASSMGDREKEPQHFGDGTRLSIL.

The chain joins TRBV18 to TRBJ1-2; D may be TRBD1 (6 bases). The CDR3 is 15 amino acids. V was shortened by 6 bases and J by 2 bases, with 16 bases between the two germline ends. Germline CDR1 is KGHSH and CDR2 is LQKENI. The CDR3 here is CASSSVGGPNYGYTF. The CDR3 nucleotides are TGTGCCAGCTCTTCGGTTGGGGGGCCCAACTATGGCTACACCTTC.

The rearrangement joins TRBV10-3 to TRBJ2-1, with 11 bases aligning to TRBD2. This CDR3 comprises 15 residues. CDR1 and CDR2 from the germline V gene are ENHRY and SYGVKD. V shed 1 base and J 6 bases; nucleotides not matched to a gene: 2. The CDR3 DNA follows: TGTGCCATCAGTGAGTTCACTAGCGGGAGCAATGAGCAGTTCTTC. Protein product: CAISEFTSGSNEQFF.

In its sample, this clone was seen once. The chain carries TRBV6-6 and TRBJ1-6; 7 bases are shared with TRBD1. This CDR3 has 15 amino acids. The V gene end was trimmed by 0 bases and the J gene end by 8 bases; junction bases not matched to a gene: 4. The germline V gene has CDR1 MNHNY and CDR2 SVGAGI (reference sequence). CDR3 amino acids: CASSYSSRGYSPLHF. The CDR3, as DNA: TGTGCCAGCAGTTACTCCTCCAGGGGGTATTCACCCCTCCACTTT.

The rearrangement links TRBV6-4 to TRBJ1-1; D is perhaps TRBD1 (5 bases). The CDR3 loop spans 14 amino acids. The germline V gene encodes CDR1 MRHNA and CDR2 SNTAGT. Trimming took off 0 bases at V and 4 bases at J, with 9 bases between the two ends. CDR3 nucleotide sequence: TGTGCCAGCAGTGACTCGAGTAGGGGCACTGAAGCTTTCTTT. Residues: CASSDSSRGTEAFF.

The rearrangement uses TRBV2 and TRBJ1-5; weak D call: TRBD1 (5 bases). Germline CDR1 is SNHLY and CDR2 is FYNNEI. The CDR3 consists of 13 residues. Trimming shortened V by 7 bases and J by 7 bases, and 14 bases separated the two germline ends. The chain's CDR3 is CASKGPGPQPQHF. DNA of the CDR3: TGTGCCAGCAAAGGCCCGGGGCCACAGCCCCAGCATTTT. Complete variable domain (other parts from reference TRBV2 and TRBJ1-5): EPEVTQTPSHQVTQMGQEVILRCVPISNHLYFYWYRQILGQKVEFLVSFYNNEISEKSEIFDDQFSVERPDGSNFTLKIRSTKLEDSAMYFCASKGPGPQPQHFGDGTRLSIL.

V usage is TRBV4-1 and J usage is TRBJ2-3; D is undetermined. The CDR3 contains 13 residues. CDR1 and CDR2 from the germline V gene are MGHRA and YSYEKL. V was pared by 6 bases and J by 1 base, with 8 bases between. CDR3 sequence: CASSLTRTDTQYF. The CDR3 region has the DNA TGCGCCAGCAGTCTGACACGCACAGATACGCAGTATTTT.

The rearrangement uses TRBV9 and TRBJ2-2, with D unresolved. The CDR3 totals 14 residues. CDR1 and CDR2 from the germline V gene are SGDLS and YYNGEE. Trimming removed 4 bases from V and 7 bases from J, with 14 bases in between. This chain's CDR3 is CASSPIAADGELFF. The CDR3 coding sequence is TGTGCCAGCAGCCCGATTGCGGCCGACGGGGAGCTGTTTTTT.

This clone was observed once. The chain employs TRBV28 and TRBJ1-4, with D uncertain. Germline V gene sequence: CDR1 MDHEN, CDR2 SYDVKM. This CDR3 is built from 12 residues. Trimming removed 4 bases from V and 4 bases from J, with 4 bases in between. The CDR3 region is CASSSGNEKLFF. CDR3 nucleotides: TGTGCCAGCAGTTCGGGTAATGAAAAACTGTTTTTT. The full variable domain, completed using reference TRBV28 and TRBJ1-4, is DVKVTQSSRYLVKRTGEKVFLECVQDMDHENMFWYRQDPGLGLRLIYFSYDVKMKEKGDIPEGYSVSREKKERFSLILESASTNQTSMYLCASSSGNEKLFFGSGTQLSVL.

The gene calls are TRBV4-1 and TRBJ2-5; maybe TRBD2 (7 bases). The germline CDR1 and CDR2 sequences are MGHRA and YSYEKL. This CDR3 comprises 16 residues. V lost 4 bases and J 1 base, leaving 16 bases between the germline ends. CDR3 DNA sequence: TGCGCCAGCAGCCCCCGGGGGGCGGGACTCCAAGAGACCCAGTACTTC. Its protein is CASSPRGAGLQETQYF.

The chain recombines TRBV7-6 with TRBJ1-1; D may be TRBD1 (6 bases). V was pared by 5 bases and J by 0 bases, with 10 bases between. CDR3 length equals 14 residues. The germline gives CDR1 SGHVS, CDR2 FNYEAQ. CDR3 sequence: CASSPTGMNTEAFF. The CDR3 DNA reads TGTGCCAGCAGCCCCACAGGGATGAACACTGAAGCTTTCTTT. The variable domain in full, completed from reference TRBV7-6 and TRBJ1-1, reads GAGVSQSPRYKVTKRGQDVALRCDPISGHVSLYWYRQALGQGPEFLTYFNYEAQQDKSGLPNDRFSAERPEGSISTLTIQRTEQRDSAMYRCASSPTGMNTEAFFGQGTRLTVV.

This clone has a single count. J is TRBJ1-2 and V is TRBV10-3, with TRBD1 matching over 7 bases. Germline values: CDR1 ENHRY, CDR2 SYGVKD. CDR3 length equals 14 residues. The junction had 5 bases not matched to a gene; V was cut back by 0 bases and J by 7 bases. The CDR3 nucleotides read TGTGCCATCAGTGAGTCAACGACAGGGTTTGGCTACACCTTC. Its protein product is CAISESTTGFGYTF.

The chain uses TRBV6-7 and TRBJ2-2; D possibly uses TRBD1 or TRBD2 (5 bases each). TRBV6-7 is an ORF, with its function uncertain. The CDR3 loop spans 16 amino acids. V gave up 0 bases and J gave up 0 bases, with 8 bases separating them. In DNA form, the CDR3 reads TGTGCCAGCAGTTACTCAGGGGACCCGAACACCGGGGAGCTGTTTTTT. Translating gives CASSYSGDPNTGELFF.